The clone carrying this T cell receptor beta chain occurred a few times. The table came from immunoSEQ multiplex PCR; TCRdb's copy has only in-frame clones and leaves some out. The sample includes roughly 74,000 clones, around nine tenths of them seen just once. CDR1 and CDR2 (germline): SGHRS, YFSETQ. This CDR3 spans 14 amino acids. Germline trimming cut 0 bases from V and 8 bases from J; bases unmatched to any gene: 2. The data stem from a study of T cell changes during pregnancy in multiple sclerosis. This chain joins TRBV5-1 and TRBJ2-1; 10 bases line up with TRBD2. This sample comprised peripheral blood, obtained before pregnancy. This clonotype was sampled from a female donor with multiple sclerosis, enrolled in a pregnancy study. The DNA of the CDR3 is TGCGCCAGCAGCTTGGCAAGCGGGAGGGATGAGCAGTTCTTC. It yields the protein CASSLASGRDEQFF.